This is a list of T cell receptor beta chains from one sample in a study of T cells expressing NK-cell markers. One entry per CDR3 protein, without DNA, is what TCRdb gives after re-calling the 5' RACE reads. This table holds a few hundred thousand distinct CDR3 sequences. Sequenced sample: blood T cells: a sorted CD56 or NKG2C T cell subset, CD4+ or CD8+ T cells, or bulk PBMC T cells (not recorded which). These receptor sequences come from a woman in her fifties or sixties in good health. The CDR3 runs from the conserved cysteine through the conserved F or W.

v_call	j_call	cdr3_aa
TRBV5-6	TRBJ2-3	CASRAGFAASTDTQYF
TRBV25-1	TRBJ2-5	CASSASMGLETQYF
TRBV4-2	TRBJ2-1	CASSQEGRVRREAPFF
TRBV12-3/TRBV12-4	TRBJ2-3	CASSQDFSTDTQYF
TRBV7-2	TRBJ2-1	CASSAAPGQGLLNEQFF
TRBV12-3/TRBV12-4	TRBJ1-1	CASRTGDRPEAFF
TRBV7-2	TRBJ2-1	CASSWGTSGRYRNEQFF
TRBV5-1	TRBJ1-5	CASSSHPSDRYSNQPQHF
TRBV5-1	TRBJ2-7	CASSVIQGSTLSYEQYF
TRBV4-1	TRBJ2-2	CASSQGNGVGELFF
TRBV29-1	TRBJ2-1	CSVQTGYEQFF
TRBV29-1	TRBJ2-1	CSVEDIRTSGINEQFF
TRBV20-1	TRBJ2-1	CSASLAGGQFF
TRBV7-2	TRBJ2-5	CASSLSGGGIQETQYF
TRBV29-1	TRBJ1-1	CSGGKGTNTEAFF
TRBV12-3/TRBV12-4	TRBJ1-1	CASSLGSGTGKAFF
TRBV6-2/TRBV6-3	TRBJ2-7	CASSKRTASIIYEQYF
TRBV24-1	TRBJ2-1	CATREQGGNEQFF
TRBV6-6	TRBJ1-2	CASSPVGERSYTF
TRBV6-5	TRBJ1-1	CASSYWGQFRSNTEAFF
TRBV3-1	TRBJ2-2	CASSQPRQGRTGELFF
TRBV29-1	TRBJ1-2	CSGASFYGYTF
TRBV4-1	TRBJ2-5	CASSRTLATQETQYF
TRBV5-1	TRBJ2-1	CASSLTGTSGTRGSYNEQFF
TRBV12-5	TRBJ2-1	CASGLGKLGQRNEQFF
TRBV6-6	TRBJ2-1	CASSRTGGVGNEQFF
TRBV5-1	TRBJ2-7	CASSLRPDGVPSGGYEQYF
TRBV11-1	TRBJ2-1	CASSLAGRLNEQFF
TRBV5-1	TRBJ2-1	CASSLELAGAHNEQFF
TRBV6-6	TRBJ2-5	CASSYSRGREETQYF
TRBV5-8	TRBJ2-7	CASSLVGDRVHEQYF
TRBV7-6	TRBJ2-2	CASSTSGTGDNTGELFF
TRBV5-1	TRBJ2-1	CASSPGTSGSQEQFF
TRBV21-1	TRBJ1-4	CASSKGRTDLKTNEKLFF
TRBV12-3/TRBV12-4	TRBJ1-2	CASSFMGPSIYGYTF
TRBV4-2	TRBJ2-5	CASSHPRRGETQYF
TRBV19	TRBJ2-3	CASSKLAGEKDTQYF
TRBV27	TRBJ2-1	CASSPLAGVSPEQFF
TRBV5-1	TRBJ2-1	CAKLLEDNEQFF
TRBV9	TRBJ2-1	CASSPPGLAGGSYNEQFF
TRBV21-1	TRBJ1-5	CASSNGEPSGQPQHF
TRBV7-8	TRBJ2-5	CASSSGLRLAGGTQETQYF
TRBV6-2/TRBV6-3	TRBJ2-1	CASSPTGTSYNEQFF
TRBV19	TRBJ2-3	CASGNGADTQYF
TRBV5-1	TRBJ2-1	CASSDPGTGKFF